What follows is one T cell receptor beta chain and its context. This sample was taken from a study of long-term antiretroviral therapy in people with HIV. The CDR3 sequence is 16 residues long. The germline gives CDR1 MGHDK, CDR2 SYGVNS. The V segment lost 2 bases and the J segment 5 bases; nucleotides outside the gene matches: 11. With survey level as its setting, the immunoSEQ assay was v3.0. Sequencing used immunoSEQ multiplex PCR; TCRdb keeps in-frame clones, though not all of them. The table lists about 24,000 clones, roughly 95% of them singletons. Sequenced here: unsorted PBMCs, sampled about 5 years after starting antiretroviral therapy. This chain connects TRBV25-1 to TRBJ1-1; 7 positions match TRBD1. The receptor was derived from a woman between 50 and 59 years old with HIV. The CDR3 sequence is CASSETLDRVGTEAFF. Here the CDR3 DNA reads TGTGCCAGCAGTGAAACTCTTGACAGGGTGGGGACTGAAGCTTTCTTT.